This T cell receptor beta chain was captured in a study of neurological immune-mediated disorders. This clonotype was recorded at least ten times. The cDNA was generated by 5'RACE with 10-nucleotide random UMIs. MiXCR was run by TCRdb on the 5' RACE reads, yielding one entry per CDR3 protein. This sample has some 37,000 distinct CDR3 sequences, with roughly 4.8% found just once. For sorted libraries, the input was about 960,000 CD4+ or CD8+ T cells. The sequence came from a man aged 18 to 29 in good health. The sequenced material came from CD4+ T cells from blood.

CDR3 nucleotides: TGTGCCAGCAGCCAACCGGGACTAGCGGTGAGCGAGCAGTACTTC. This encodes CASSQPGLAVSEQYF. This chain connects TRBV4-2 to TRBJ2-7; 11 bases are shared with TRBD2. V gave up 2 bases and J gave up 6 bases; unmatched junction bases: 6. The CDR3 totals 15 residues. The germline V gene has CDR1 LGHNA and CDR2 YNFKEQ.